This passage covers 3 T cell receptor beta chains from one sample sequenced in a study of PD-1 blockade in classical Hodgkin lymphoma. Assay: immunoSEQ multiplex PCR; the TCRdb copy retains only in-frame clones and omits some. This repertoire shows over 85,000 clones, more than 85% found once; its top ten account for around 2%. Time point described: cycle 4 day 1 (C4D1), after less than 7 weeks of nivolumab. All the patients suffered relapse after autologous stem cell transplantation, and brentuximab vedotin exposure differed. Here the sequenced sample was peripheral blood mononuclear cells (PBMCs), taken before the fourth cycle of nivolumab. The receptors come from a human donor with classical Hodgkin lymphoma.

V usage is TRBV7-8 and J usage is TRBJ1-1, with D hard to call. Per germline, CDR1 SGHVS and CDR2 FQNEAQ. This CDR3 comprises 16 residues. Between the trimmed V and J ends, which lost 2 bases and 1 base, there was a span of 14 bases. CDR3 sequence: CASSLKVREGNTEAFF. The CDR3 region has the DNA TGTGCCAGCAGCTTAAAAGTTAGGGAAGGGAACACTGAAGCTTTCTTT. Full variable domain (missing parts from reference TRBV7-8 and TRBJ1-1): GAGVSQSPRYKVAKRGQDVALRCDPISGHVSLFWYQQALGQGPEFLTYFQNEAQLDKSGLPSDRFFAERPEGSVSTLKIQRTQQEDSAVYLCASSLKVREGNTEAFFGQGTRLTVV.

The V call is TRBV27, the J call TRBJ2-3; 9 positions match TRBD2. The CDR3 length is 16 residues. CDR1 MNHEY and CDR2 SMNVEV come from the germline V gene (reference sequence). After removal of 9 bases from V and 4 bases from J, the junction contained 14 bases not matched to a gene. The CDR3, as DNA: TGTGCCAGTAGAAGTGGTCTAGCGGGATCGCCAGATACGCAGTATTTT. Its protein is CASRSGLAGSPDTQYF.

This clone was found a few times. The V gene is TRBV27, the J gene TRBJ1-5; unclear D gene. The CDR3 has 13 amino acids. CDR1 and CDR2 (germline): MNHEY, SMNVEV (reference sequence). V lost 5 bases and J lost 3, with 8 bases in between. The CDR3 bases are TGTGCCAGCAGTCGGGTGGCCAATCAGCCCCAGCATTTT. Its translation is CASSRVANQPQHF.